This T cell receptor beta chain was recovered during a study of T-cell memory formation after mild COVID-19. At the level of the study: TCR clusters mostly belonged to single donors. Notes on the study in general: Contracting CD4+ clones lay largely in CM and EM, with CD8+ ones residing in EMRA. There were some responding clones in pre-infection memory, which suggested that cross-reactive memory had joined. Clones contracting over day 15 to 85 were CD4/CD8 balanced, with later expanders leaning CD4+.

TCRdb redid the calling of the 5' RACE reads with MiXCR, one entry per CDR3 protein. Of about 260,000 distinct CDR3 sequences in the sample, around 15% were seen once. J lost 5 bases, V lost 3 bases, and 5 bases had no gene match. Per germline, CDR1 ENHRY and CDR2 SYGVKD. The CDR3 loop spans 14 amino acids. The sample holds a few counts of this clonotype. What it binds is unknown. The chain employs TRBV10-3 and TRBJ2-7, with 9 positions matching TRBD1. The source of this sequence is a man younger than 35 who had mild COVID-19 (a few samples of this study predate the infection). Cell type and time point are not known. Sequences were obtained from PBMCs or a T cell subset sorted from them (not recorded which). The CDR3 sequence: CAISDGTGLNEQYF. The CDR3 DNA reads TGTGCCATCAGTGACGGGACAGGGCTTAACGAGCAGTACTTC.